This entry lists 23 T cell receptor beta chains sequenced from one sample in a study of Tregs in tolerant kidney transplant recipients. The data were produced by immunoSEQ multiplex PCR, yet TCRdb's version contains in-frame clones alone and is incomplete. This sample has about 66,000 clones, with about nine tenths found just once. Material: CD8+ T cells from blood, obtained before the transplant. These receptors originate from a human donor who received a combined kidney and bone marrow transplant.

This chain connects TRBV9 to TRBJ2-2; tentatively, D is TRBD1 (5 bases). The CDR3 totals 15 residues. Germline values: CDR1 SGDLS, CDR2 YYNGEE. Trimming cost V 4 bases and J 2 bases, with 12 bases left between them. The CDR3 sequence: CASSLGRRNTGELFF. CDR3 in DNA: TGTGCCAGCAGCTTGGGGCGGAGAAACACCGGGGAGCTGTTTTTT.

The chain employs TRBV11-2 and TRBJ2-1; 9 bases map to TRBD2. This CDR3 comprises 13 residues. The germline V gene has CDR1 SGHAT and CDR2 FQNNGV. The trim removed 11 bases at V and 6 bases at J, leaving 8 bases unmatched. The CDR3 coding sequence is TGTGCCTGCCTTAGCGGGGGCTTCAATGAGCAGTTCTTC. It translates to CACLSGGFNEQFF.

The V call is TRBV4-3, the J call TRBJ2-7; D gene unclear. Per germline, CDR1 LGHNA and CDR2 YSLEER. Trimming pared 1 base from V and 2 bases from J, leaving 12 bases between. This CDR3 region has 15 residues. CDR3 loop: CASSQAPSDAYEQYF. The CDR3 region has the DNA TGCGCCAGCAGCCAAGCTCCCAGCGATGCCTACGAGCAGTACTTC.

The chain recombines TRBV27 with TRBJ2-7; the D gene is possibly TRBD2 (6 bases). This CDR3 region has 16 residues. Trimming shortened V by 1 base and J by 2 bases, and 15 bases separated the two germline ends. In germline, CDR1 is MNHEY, CDR2 SMNVEV (reference sequence). The CDR3, as DNA: TGTGCCAGCAGTTTATTCCGCGAGCGGGCAACCTACGAGCAGTACTTC. Translation: CASSLFRERATYEQYF.

V and J are TRBV7-2 and TRBJ2-7, with 7 positions matching TRBD2. J was trimmed by 4 bases and V by 0 bases; bases with no gene match: 9. Germline V CDR1 and CDR2: SGHTA, FQGNSA. This CDR3 is built from 16 residues. This CDR3 reads CASSLAQGTAGYEQYF. The CDR3, as DNA: TGTGCCAGCAGCTTAGCGCAGGGAACAGCGGGATACGAGCAGTACTTC. Using reference TRBV7-2 and TRBJ2-7 for the parts outside the CDR3, the full variable domain is GAGVSQSPSNKVTEKGKDVELRCDPISGHTALYWYRQSLGQGLEFLIYFQGNSAPDKSGLPSDRFSAERTGGSVSTLTIQRTQQEDSAVYLCASSLAQGTAGYEQYFGPGTRLTVT.

V usage is TRBV4-3 and J usage is TRBJ2-2; 8 bases agree with TRBD2. Germline CDR1 and CDR2: LGHNA and YSLEER. V trimming: 4 bases; J trimming: 6 bases; junction bases outside the gene matches: 7. The CDR3 has 15 residues. The CDR3 coding sequence is TGCGCCAGCAGCCCCGGGACTAGTTCCCCCGGGGAGCTGTTTTTT. Its protein product is CASSPGTSSPGELFF.

The rearrangement uses TRBV10-3 and TRBJ2-5, with 9 bases that match TRBD1. Unmatched junction bases numbered 3, after V lost 3 bases and J lost 4 bases. From germline, CDR1 is ENHRY and CDR2 SYGVKD. This CDR3 has 14 residues. The CDR3 spells CAISDRQGVETQYF. DNA of the CDR3: TGTGCCATCAGTGATCGACAGGGGGTAGAGACCCAGTACTTC.

This sequence joins TRBV7-9 and TRBJ2-5; no definite D call. Germline V gene lookup returns CDR1 SEHNR and CDR2 FQNEAQ (reference sequence). The V end was cut by 8 bases, the J end by 4 bases, with 23 bases between. The CDR3 runs 16 residues. The CDR3 bases are TGTGCCAGCCCGGCGACGCCACTACTCCCGGGAGAGACCCAGTACTTC. This codes for CASPATPLLPGETQYF.

The V call is TRBV27, the J call TRBJ2-7, with 7 bases lining up with TRBD2. This CDR3 is built from 14 residues. J was trimmed by 4 bases and V by 5 bases; bases with no gene match: 8. The germline V gene has CDR1 MNHEY and CDR2 SMNVEV (reference sequence). The CDR3 spells CASSPETAGYEQYF. The CDR3 bases are TGTGCCAGCAGTCCAGAGACAGCGGGGTACGAGCAGTACTTC.

In this sample, this clone turned up once. The chain links TRBV16 to TRBJ2-7, with D hard to call. CDR1 and CDR2 (germline): KGHSY, FQNENV. V was trimmed by 1 base and J by 2 bases, leaving 12 bases between them. The length of the CDR3 is 15 residues. CDR3 in DNA: TGTGCCAGCAGCCAATTAGGTTACAGTACCTACGAGCAGTACTTC. Residues: CASSQLGYSTYEQYF.

This chain joins TRBV6-5 and TRBJ1-2; D not resolved. Trimming took 2 bases from V and 4 from J, leaving 11 bases between them. Per the germline V gene, CDR1 is MNHEY and CDR2 is SVGAGI. This CDR3 has 14 residues. The CDR3: CASSYAAGSYGYTF. In DNA form, the CDR3 reads TGTGCCAGCAGTTACGCAGCAGGATCCTATGGCTACACCTTC.

CDR3 in DNA: TGTGCCAGCAGCGTCAGTCGGGGGTACCAAGAGACCCAGTACTTC. Amino acids: CASSVSRGYQETQYF. This chain links TRBV7-7 with TRBJ2-5; tentative D call: TRBD2 (6 bases). The V end was cut by 5 bases, the J end by 0 bases, with 13 bases between. The germline V gene has CDR1 SSHAT and CDR2 FNYEAQ (reference sequence). The CDR3 covers 15 residues.

The chain recombines TRBV19 with TRBJ2-3; possible D gene TRBD1, 5 bases. Germline CDR1 reads LNHDA; CDR2 reads SQIVND (reference sequence). The CDR3 spans 12 residues. The V and J ends lost 6 bases and 1 base respectively, with 5 bases between them. The CDR3 sequence: CASRTGTDTQYF. In DNA, the CDR3 is TGTGCCAGTAGGACAGGCACAGATACGCAGTATTTT.

The chain uses TRBV7-9 and TRBJ1-1, with D maybe TRBD1 (6 bases). The CDR3 spans 14 residues. The germline V and J ends were trimmed by 1 base and 4 bases, with 10 bases remaining between them. Germline CDR1 reads SEHNR; CDR2 reads FQNEAQ (reference sequence). CDR3 amino acids: CASSLDREITEAFF. The CDR3 nucleotides are TGTGCCAGCAGCTTAGACAGGGAGATCACTGAAGCTTTCTTT.

This clone was observed once. The rearrangement links TRBV7-2 to TRBJ2-1; TRBD1 aligns across 8 bases. The length of the CDR3 is 18 residues. Germline CDR1 reads SGHTA; CDR2 reads FQGNSA. Trimming removed 2 bases from V and 4 bases from J; junction bases left unmatched: 13. In DNA form, the CDR3 reads TGTGCCAGCAGCTTATTATTTTTGCAGGGGGCCGAATACAATGAGCAGTTCTTC. This translates into CASSLLFLQGAEYNEQFF.

The chain uses TRBV4-2 and TRBJ2-7, with TRBD1 matching over 7 bases. Germline-derived CDR1 and CDR2 are LGHNA and YNFKEQ. The CDR3 runs 15 residues. Trimming removed 4 bases from V and 2 bases from J; junction bases left unmatched: 8. The CDR3 DNA sequence: TGTGCCAGCAGCCCGGGACAGATAGAGCCCTACGAGCAGTACTTC. Amino acid sequence: CASSPGQIEPYEQYF.

V usage is TRBV7-6 and J usage is TRBJ2-2, with D possibly TRBD1 on 5 matching bases. V was trimmed by 1 base and J by 5 bases, leaving 8 bases between them. Per the germline V gene, CDR1 is SGHVS and CDR2 is FNYEAQ. The CDR3 length is 14 residues. CDR3 bases: TGTGCCAGCAGCTTAGTGTCAGGGACCGGGGAGCTGTTTTTT. Its translation is CASSLVSGTGELFF.

This sequence joins TRBV7-8 and TRBJ2-3, with D hard to call. Between the trimmed V and J ends, which lost 5 bases and 2 bases, there was a span of 14 bases. The germline gives CDR1 SGHVS, CDR2 FQNEAQ. The CDR3 extends over 15 amino acids. The DNA of the CDR3 is TGTGCCAGCAGCCCTCCGACAACAACCACAGATACGCAGTATTTT. It yields the protein CASSPPTTTTDTQYF. Supplemented by reference TRBV7-8 and TRBJ2-3, the full variable domain reads GAGVSQSPRYKVAKRGQDVALRCDPISGHVSLFWYQQALGQGPEFLTYFQNEAQLDKSGLPSDRFFAERPEGSVSTLKIQRTQQEDSAVYLCASSPPTTTTDTQYFGPGTRLTVL.

The chain is built from TRBV7-9 and TRBJ2-5; 13 bases are a match to TRBD2. Trimming took 6 bases from V and 3 from J; bases not matched to a gene: 7. In germline, CDR1 is SEHNR, CDR2 FQNEAQ (reference sequence). The CDR3 is 16 residues long. CDR3 sequence reads: CASRQRTSGREETQYF. The CDR3 DNA is TGTGCCAGCAGACAAAGAACTAGCGGGAGGGAAGAGACCCAGTACTTC.

The V call is TRBV9, the J call TRBJ1-2, with 7 bases matching TRBD1. From germline, CDR1 is SGDLS and CDR2 YYNGEE. This CDR3 region has 15 residues. The junction had 6 bases not matched to a gene; V was cut back by 2 bases and J by 2 bases. For the CDR3, the DNA is TGTGCCAGCAGCGTTACGGCAGGGGGGAACTATGGCTACACCTTC. This gives the protein CASSVTAGGNYGYTF.

The V gene is TRBV4-1, the J gene TRBJ2-5, with 14 bases matching TRBD2. There are 16 residues in the CDR3. The V gene end was trimmed by 4 bases and the J gene end by 5 bases; junction bases not matched to a gene: 6. The germline V gene encodes CDR1 MGHRA and CDR2 YSYEKL. As DNA, the CDR3 is TGCGCCAGCAGCCCTGGGACTAGCGGGAGTGGGGAGACCCAGTACTTC. Protein product: CASSPGTSGSGETQYF.

The rearrangement joins TRBV2 to TRBJ2-5; D is possibly TRBD2 (6 bases). Trimming took off 7 bases at V and 0 bases at J, with 9 bases between the two ends. Germline lookup yields CDR1 SNHLY and CDR2 FYNNEI. The length of the CDR3 is 13 residues. This chain's CDR3 is CASIQRDQETQYF. CDR3 DNA sequence: TGTGCCAGCATCCAGCGGGACCAAGAGACCCAGTACTTC. The whole variable domain, filled in from reference TRBV2 and TRBJ2-5, reads EPEVTQTPSHQVTQMGQEVILRCVPISNHLYFYWYRQILGQKVEFLVSFYNNEISEKSEIFDDQFSVERPDGSNFTLKIRSTKLEDSAMYFCASIQRDQETQYFGPGTRLLVL.

The genes are TRBV28 and TRBJ2-5, with TRBD1 identical over 7 bases. With 6 bases clipped from V and 5 bases from J, the junction kept 6 bases outside the gene matches. Germline values: CDR1 MDHEN, CDR2 SYDVKM. The CDR3 extends over 13 amino acids. In DNA form, the CDR3 reads TGTGCCAGCAGGAAAACAGGGGATGAGACCCAGTACTTC. Amino acid sequence: CASRKTGDETQYF.